The 10 T cell receptor beta chains given below trace back to one sample, sequenced in a study of CD8 T cells in Susac syndrome. About 0.5 to 1 ug RNA was reverse transcribed with random hexamers. TCRdb analysed the immunoSEQ multiplex PCR reads with MiXCR anew, one entry per CDR3 protein. This table holds roughly 190,000 distinct CDR3 sequences, approximately 94% found once. The sample comprised CD4+ T cells from PBMCs. These receptors all come from a human donor in good health.

The rearrangement links TRBV18 to TRBJ2-3; 15 positions match TRBD2. V shed 3 bases, J shed 5 bases, and the junction held 6 bases outside the gene matches. Germline V gives CDR1 KGHSH, CDR2 LQKENI. The CDR3 consists of 17 residues. CDR3 amino acids: CASSPRTSGGARDTQYF. In nucleotides, the CDR3 is TGTGCCAGCTCACCCCGGACTAGCGGGGGGGCCAGAGATACGCAGTATTTT.

This chain connects TRBV5-6 to TRBJ1-5; possible D gene TRBD1, 5 bases. This CDR3 region has 14 residues. Trimming stripped 4 bases from V and 7 bases from J, with 15 bases between. Germline values: CDR1 SGHDT, CDR2 YYEEEE. The CDR3 DNA is TGTGCCAGCAGCCCGGGACCTCTGGGGCAGCCCCAGCATTTT. Translation gives CASSPGPLGQPQHF.

This clonotype was seen only once. The chain uses TRBV6-5 and TRBJ2-3, with no clear D. V lost 4 bases, J lost 0 bases, and 8 bases lay in between. CDR1 and CDR2 (germline): MNHEY, SVGAGI. The CDR3 is made up of 14 amino acids. CDR3 region: CASSSLQSTDTQYF. The CDR3 DNA is TGTGCCAGCAGTTCTCTGCAGAGCACAGATACGCAGTATTTT.

The chain couples TRBV18 to TRBJ2-2; D possibly corresponds to TRBD1 (5 bases). The CDR3 contains 13 residues. Trimming left V 3 bases short and J 4 bases short, with 6 bases between. Germline lookup yields CDR1 KGHSH and CDR2 LQKENI. In nucleotides, the CDR3 is TGTGCCAGCTCACCCAGGGTCACCGGGGAGCTGTTTTTT. Its protein is CASSPRVTGELFF.

The chain joins TRBV7-2 to TRBJ1-5; D remains ambiguous. This CDR3 is built from 14 residues. V lost 5 bases, J lost 0 bases, and 8 bases lay in between. Germline V gives CDR1 SGHTA, CDR2 FQGNSA. The CDR3 DNA sequence: TGTGCCAGCAGCGATCAAAATAGCAATCAGCCCCAGCATTTT. This encodes CASSDQNSNQPQHF.

The chain recombines TRBV6-6 with TRBJ1-1, with D maybe TRBD1 (5 bases). This CDR3 is built from 14 residues. Germline V lookup: CDR1 MNHNY, CDR2 SVGAGI (reference sequence). Trimming removed 5 bases from V and 0 bases from J, with 10 bases in between. The CDR3 spells CASSHGTVNTEAFF. The CDR3 bases are TGTGCCAGCAGTCACGGGACGGTGAACACTGAAGCTTTCTTT.

The V and J genes are TRBV20-1 and TRBJ2-6; weak D call: TRBD1 (6 bases). V lost 5 bases and J 2 bases, leaving 10 bases between the germline ends. The germline CDR1 and CDR2 sequences are DFQATT and SNEGSKA (reference sequence). There are 14 residues in the CDR3. The CDR3: CSAPPGAGANVLTF. The CDR3 DNA follows: TGCAGTGCTCCCCCAGGGGCTGGGGCCAACGTCCTGACTTTC.

V and J are TRBV19 and TRBJ1-5; D perhaps matches TRBD1 (6 bases). V lost 3 bases to trimming and J lost 7 bases, with 22 bases between them. The CDR3 is 17 residues long. Germline CDR1 is LNHDA and CDR2 is SQIVND (reference sequence). Here the CDR3 reads CASSIGGGGGGPQPQHF. CDR3 coding DNA: TGTGCCAGTAGTATCGGAGGAGGGGGTGGAGGCCCACAGCCCCAGCATTTT.

With respect to this clonotype: One end of the junction is discordant with germline, which a read error may explain. This chain joins TRBV29-1 and TRBJ1-4; D is uncertain. The CDR3 consists of 12 residues. Per the germline V gene, CDR1 is SQVTM and CDR2 is ANQGSEA. Here the CDR3 DNA reads TGCAGCGTCGAAGGGTGGGATGAAAAACTGTTTTTT. Its translation: CSVEGWDEKLFF.

This clonotype was recorded once. The chain combines TRBV7-2 with TRBJ2-3; 9 bases align to TRBD2. Germline V gene data show CDR1 as SGHTA and CDR2 as FQGNSA. The CDR3 contains 16 residues. Trimming at V came to 3 bases and at J to 3 bases, leaving 7 bases not matched to a gene. The CDR3 coding sequence is TGTGCCAGCAGCTTCGGCGGGGGGGTACGGACAGATACGCAGTATTTT. Protein: CASSFGGGVRTDTQYF.